This T cell receptor beta chain stems from a study of blood T cell repertoires in COVID-19. In the study overall: The United States, Italy and Spain supplied acute and convalescent COVID-19 samples. Nucleic acid was either cDNA or gDNA, and it came from T cells, B-cell-depleted T cells, or PBMCs.

In the authors' workflow: Amplification of reference gene primers provided the estimated nucleated cell counts. This table comes from immunoSEQ multiplex PCR, and its TCRdb copy is limited to in-frame clones, with some not included. V and J calls plus clone size are reproduced from that table; the DNA served to infer D and trimming. Among some 200,000 clones listed, approximately 90% were seen once. Allocation to cohorts depended on clinical history reported by the participants. The V gene's germline CDR1 is MDHEN and CDR2 SYDVKM. Trimming left V 3 bases short and J 8 bases short, with 7 bases between. The CDR3 sequence is 11 residues long.

This clonotype was sampled from a man between 18 and 29 years old with acute COVID-19. The V gene is TRBV28, the J gene TRBJ1-1, with D unresolved. Sequencing was performed on PBMCs or T cells enriched from blood (not recorded which). The DNA of the CDR3 is TGTGCCAGCAGTTTGACACGAGAAGCTTTCTTT. As protein: CASSLTREAFF. Looking up the rest from reference TRBV28 and TRBJ1-1 gives the full variable domain: DVKVTQSSRYLVKRTGEKVFLECVQDMDHENMFWYRQDPGLGLRLIYFSYDVKMKEKGDIPEGYSVSREKKERFSLILESASTNQTSMYLCASSLTREAFFGQGTRLTVV.